This T cell receptor (beta chain) was observed in a study of blood T cell repertoires in COVID-19. V was trimmed by 7 bases and J by 6 bases, leaving 14 bases between them. Per germline, CDR1 MNHEY and CDR2 SVGAGI. This CDR3 comprises 13 residues. Profiled with immunoSEQ multiplex PCR; TCRdb holds only in-frame clones, not every one. The sample holds 270,000 or so clones; about 90% are singletons and the top ten take less than 15%. Sequencing used peripheral blood. The chain uses TRBV6-5 and TRBJ2-3, with D unclear. The source is a woman aged 25 to 39 with COVID-19, enrolled during active disease. The CDR3 DNA is TGTGCCAGCATTGCAACCGCGAGCGATACGCAGTATTTT. Its protein product is CASIATASDTQYF.